The text below deals with one T cell receptor beta chain. This clone's antigen is unknown. Within one base of it there is no much larger clone, and no base qualities were kept. From the cysteine up to the phenylalanine, the CDR3 has a length of 15 residues. Only the CDR3 DNA stays, 45 bases, in frame from base 1. As encoded in the germline V gene (reference sequence), CDR1 is SEHNR while CDR2 is FQNEAQ. V sheds 4 bases and J sheds 5 bases, leaving 17 bases between their ends. This entry comes from a study of long-term antiretroviral therapy in people with HIV (dated 2022 in TCRdb). Concerning the study at large: The earliest samples were collected approximately a decade before the 2015 WHO recommendation for immediate ART, a period when ART was typically delayed until CD4 counts fell. A retrospective serial study tested whether changes in peripheral blood TRB repertoire composition and diversity were associated with ART initiation and durable HIV suppression. A total of 192 cryopreserved PBMC samples came from around 30 adults with confirmed HIV infection and were collected serially over a mean of approximately six years (range 1-12). About 40% of the roughly 30 participants with HIV were female. No cross-contamination during QIAcube processing turned up in test extractions that ran a monoclonal T-cell line alongside about 35 polyclonal samples. Findings and caveats that apply to the study as a whole: Because pre-ART samples had limited cell numbers, profiling was done on unsorted PBMC rather than on sorted CD4+ and CD8+ T cells. Compared with controls, HIV repertoires had narrower CDR3 length ranges, and the network structure pointed to an antigen-experienced repertoire that shifted only slightly toward naive after ART. Starting ART was linked to a significant rise in TRB diversity, yet even with long-term ART the diversity remained significantly lower than in transplant donor controls. The samples span the years 2004 to 2017, and the ART regimens used may be less effective than current regimens. Since PBMC availability was limited, sequencing covered only the TCR beta chain, with no alpha chain pairing. The repertoire was dominated across all time points by expanded TRB clones identified before ART initiation, although this dominance was seen to fluctuate and to decrease in many PLHIV after ART. Inferences about post-ART repertoire changes are limited because no data were available on ART adherence, viral resistance or therapy changes.

Sequencing of the TRB variable region was done with the immunoSEQ hsTCRB v3.0 assay at survey level resolution. TRB sequencing targeted a depth of about 40,000-55,000 T-cell genomes per sample. Pooled TRB libraries were sequenced on an Illumina MiSeq with a v3 150-cycle kit. The study's processing was this. Repertoire analysis was run in R within a reproducible Nextflow workflow that covered QC, data transformation and analysis. LymphoSeq2, an R package for exploring AIRR-Seq data, was used to implement custom analyses. After excluding a few samples that yielded fewer than 5000 total TRB sequences, 150 to 200 HIV repertoires remained for analysis. Among the roughly 190 retained HIV repertoires, some 60 were collected before ART initiation and 129 were collected after ART initiation. Repertoires were downsampled to 5000 TRB nucleotide sequences, and summary statistics were averaged over 100 downsampling iterations. The analysis kept only TRB sequences whose CDR3 regions were at least seven amino acids long. Diversity was measured with a Shannon entropy-derived clonality score and the Gini coefficient. In the repertoire networks, any two of the top 5000 CDR3 amino acid sequences were linked whenever the two sequences differed by an edit distance of one. For TRB CDR3 amino acid sequences, GLIPH2 was used to predict antigen specificity groups and MHC restriction. CDR3 amino acid sequences were matched against VDJdb and McPAS-TCR to flag known CMV, EBV, HIV or tissue antigen associations. Pre-ART, post-ART and control groups were compared with Wilcoxon signed-rank tests and Holm-Bonferroni correction. Entries here come from immuneACCESS through TCRdb and include only in-frame sequences with V and J called. Some clones fail to appear in such tables; in the studies checked, an unresolved V gene covers under half of the shortfall, and the cause of the remainder is unknown. From that table come the V and J calls and clone size; the DNA was used to work out D and trimming. The sample data list about 22,000 clones, and 85% of these were observed just once. Less than 15% of the sample is in the top ten clones.

Participants were included only if at least one PBMC sample before ART initiation and at least two post-ART samples were available. Treatment was received in the United States of America by all participants with HIV. Cryopreserved samples of 1-10 million PBMC were thawed and washed before DNA extraction. At the time of the earliest PBMC sample, participants with HIV were aged between roughly 20 and 60 years. PBMC samples were contributed by each participant from 1-4 timepoints before ART initiation and 2-8 timepoints after ART initiation, with a median of 7 samples. For every participant, serial HIV viral load, CD4+ T-cell count, ART history and demographic data were obtained. Genomic DNA was extracted from unsorted PBMC with a Qiagen kit on a QIAcube, processed in batches of 12 samples.

The sequence was obtained from a man aged 40-50 years with HIV. The specimen was unsorted PBMCs, collected 1.6 years after starting antiretroviral therapy. Here the chain combines TRBV7-9 and TRBJ1-1, with an unclear D gene assignment. CDR3 loop: CASSSGRNSWTEAFF. The DNA sequence reads TGTGCCAGCAGCTCGGGCCGGAATTCGTGGACTGAAGCTTTCTTT.